This T cell receptor beta chain was profiled in a study of blood T cell repertoires in COVID-19. Study overall: Italy, Spain and the United States were the sources of the convalescent and acute COVID-19 samples. PBMCs, B-cell-depleted T cells, or T cells provided the cDNA or gDNA that made up the material.

The CDR3 length is 14 residues. The V gene's germline CDR1 is LGHDT and CDR2 YNNKEL (reference sequence). Trimming stripped 1 base from V and 9 bases from J, with 13 bases between. The method was immunoSEQ multiplex PCR; TCRdb's version includes in-frame clones alone and lacks a portion of them. The repertoire holds approximately 150,000 clones, 83% seen once, with about 2% in the top ten. Source material: peripheral blood. The rearrangement joins TRBV3-1 (or the pseudogene TRBV3-2) to TRBJ2-1; D is perhaps TRBD1 (5 bases). The clonotype comes from a woman aged 80 or over with acute or convalescent COVID-19. DNA for the CDR3: TGTGCCAGCAGCCAAGGGGATTTAGGGGCTGAGCAGTTCTTC. It is translated as CASSQGDLGAEQFF.